This T cell receptor beta chain was observed in a study of shared clonotypes between healthy human individuals. Study findings and constraints: Few donors restricted represented genetic and exposure-history diversity.

Every subset's genomic DNA went evenly onto several immunoSEQ plates. Produced via immunoSEQ multiplex PCR; TCRdb's table is partial and in-frame only. Of 600,000 to 700,000 clones listed, more than 70% are singletons. For this clone: Its target is unknown.

Germline assignment: CDR1 MNHEY and CDR2 SVGAGI. V shed 6 bases, J shed 1 base, and the junction held 7 bases outside the gene matches. The CDR3 has 15 amino acids. This TCR was sampled from a woman in her 30s in good health. Sample: memory CD4+ T cells sorted from blood. The subset is: CD45RA-negative fraction. J is TRBJ2-7 and V is TRBV6-5, with TRBD1 matching over 9 bases. CDR3 sequence: CASRGQGGSSYEQYF. The CDR3 nucleotides are TGTGCCAGCAGGGGACAGGGCGGTAGTTCCTACGAGCAGTACTTC.